This entry concerns a single T cell receptor (beta chain). The data belong to a study of blood T cell repertoires in COVID-19. Study details: The United States, Italy and Spain supplied acute and convalescent COVID-19 samples. From T cells, B-cell-depleted T cells, or PBMCs came the material, which was cDNA or gDNA.

Trimming took off 4 bases at V and 4 bases at J, with 10 bases between the two ends. CDR3 length equals 14 residues. CDR1 MGHRA and CDR2 YSYEKL come from the germline V gene. Per the study methods: The authors estimated nucleated cell counts from reference gene primer amplification. Data came from immunoSEQ multiplex PCR; TCRdb stores just in-frame clones and leaves some out. V and J calls and clone size come straight from that table; D and trimming were deduced from the DNA. The sample records 400,000 to 550,000 clones, around 89% being singletons. The sample taken for sequencing was peripheral blood. This TCR came from a woman younger than 45 with acute or convalescent COVID-19. The rearrangement links TRBV4-1 to TRBJ1-4; D may be TRBD1 (6 bases). The CDR3 loop reads CASSLRGINEKLFF. CDR3 coding DNA: TGCGCCAGCAGCCTCAGGGGAATTAATGAAAAACTGTTTTTT.